The following is a T cell receptor beta chain sequence with its context. Original data processing: Amplification from reference gene primers served as the basis for estimated nucleated cell counts. Data came from immunoSEQ multiplex PCR; TCRdb stores just in-frame clones and leaves some out. The D gene and trimming were derived from the DNA, and the V and J assignments and clone size from that table. Of 190,000 or so clones in the sample, around nine tenths were seen once. The V gene's germline CDR1 is LNHDA and CDR2 SQIVND (reference sequence). The V gene end was trimmed by 6 bases and the J gene end by 2 bases; junction bases not matched to a gene: 6. This CDR3 is 15 amino acids long. These data are taken from a study of blood T cell repertoires in COVID-19. Background on the study: Specimens from acute and convalescent COVID-19 originated in the United States, Italy and Spain. Sample material is recorded as cDNA or gDNA derived from T cells, B-cell-depleted T cells, or PBMCs.

The clonotype comes from a man in his sixties who had recovered from COVID-19. Sequencing used peripheral blood. The V gene is TRBV19, the J gene TRBJ2-1, with 8 bases matching TRBD2. The CDR3 bases are TGTGCCAGTAGAGAAGGGCGGGGGGCCTACAATGAGCAGTTCTTC. This sequence encodes CASREGRGAYNEQFF.